This TCR beta chain emerged from a study of blood T cells in healthy people across ages (dated by TCRdb to the mid-2010s). Concerning the study at large: In model experiments, template switching captured roughly one uniquely barcoded TCR beta cDNA molecule for every two T cells. Age-related changes in TCR beta repertoire diversity were measured in the study by deep sequencing normalized with unique cDNA molecular identifiers. Donors were grouped into four age groups: young (average approximately 15 years), middle-aged (39), aged (62) and long-lived (just over 80). Donors of different ages were randomly distributed across sequencing lanes to avoid experimental bias. Two additional independent replicas of 1 million unique cDNA reads from the same blood draw were analyzed for two donors (one aged 18 to 30 and one aged 80 or older).

Library preparation was by 5' RACE. Sequencing instrument: Illumina HiSeq 2500. A second PCR of about 7 to 12 cycles was run with a J-beta primer mix and a sample-barcoded 5' primer. Each TCR beta cDNA molecule received a unique molecular identifier from a template-switch 5' adaptor carrying 12 random nucleotides. Each sample yielded at least 2.5 million CDR3-containing paired-end reads. First-strand cDNA was synthesized from all RNA with the Mint cDNA synthesis kit, primed by a TRBC-specific oligonucleotide. After uracil-DNA glycosylase treatment, a first 18-cycle PCR used universal primers M1SS and BC2_uni_R on all cDNA. The authors processed their data as follows. For normalization, 1 million high-quality reads were randomly selected from each sample, with every read carrying a distinct molecular identifier. Reads sharing molecular identifiers were discarded rather than binned into consensus sequences. MiTCR, set to a Q25 quality threshold and the strictest error-elimination algorithm, was used for CDR3 identification, clonotype clustering and error correction. Lower-bound total TCR beta diversity was estimated with a nonparametric unseen species model using Euler transformation. Starting from the raw public reads, TCRdb applied fastp trimming at Q25, assembled clones with MiXCR and retained in-frame beta chains. Identical CDR3 protein sequences are pooled into one entry, listed with their most common genes and DNA. The V and J calls here are based on TCRdb, not the publication. Here the sample has over 950,000 distinct CDR3 sequences; roughly two fifths occur a single time. The ten largest clones take up about an eighth of the sample.

About this clonotype itself: Its antigen is still unknown. No base quality values were provided; no much bigger clone lies one nucleotide off.

The full study reports these points: There was a strong correlation between observed TCR beta diversity and the percentage of naive T cells measured by flow cytometry. Since profiling was done on bulk unsorted PBMCs, naive and antigen-experienced compartments could not be conclusively compared. The long-lived group showed more naive CD4+ T cells, fewer expanded clones and increased TCR diversity than the aged group, suggesting age selection. Estimates of total diversity from one million sequenced T cells were regarded as lower bounds and underestimates. Observed TCR beta diversity per million T cells fell roughly linearly with age, and a significant reduction was already apparent by age around 36. Because donor CMV infection status was unknown, age-related changes in expanded clonotypes were potentially confounded.

The CDR3 runs 14 residues from the cysteine to the phenylalanine. The retained sequence is limited to the CDR3, 42 bases, with the frame set at the first base. The CDR1 and CDR2 encoded by the germline V gene are MNHNS and SASEGT. Trimming costs V 2 bases and J 5 bases, and their ends lie 12 bases apart. Systemically healthy Caucasian individuals from Russia, 35 to 40 in total and aged about 6 to 100 years, were included as donors. Approximately 9.7 milliliters of peripheral blood were drawn from each donor into EDTA-treated Vacutainer tubes. PBMCs were isolated by Ficoll-Paque density-gradient centrifugation, with at least 7 million obtained per sample. Trizol reagent was used to extract total RNA from PBMCs, with at least 6 micrograms per sample. For every donor, an aliquot of PBMCs went through flow cytometry to measure the percentages of naive CD45RAhigh/CD27high T cells.

The chain uses TRBV6-1 and TRBJ1-2; the best D guess is TRBD1, with 5 bases matching. The source of this sequence is a man younger than 30 in good health. Sequencing was done on a sample of blood. CDR3 protein: CASSESQGGYGYTF. The nucleotides are TGTGCCAGCAGTGAAAGCCAGGGTGGGTATGGCTACACCTTC.